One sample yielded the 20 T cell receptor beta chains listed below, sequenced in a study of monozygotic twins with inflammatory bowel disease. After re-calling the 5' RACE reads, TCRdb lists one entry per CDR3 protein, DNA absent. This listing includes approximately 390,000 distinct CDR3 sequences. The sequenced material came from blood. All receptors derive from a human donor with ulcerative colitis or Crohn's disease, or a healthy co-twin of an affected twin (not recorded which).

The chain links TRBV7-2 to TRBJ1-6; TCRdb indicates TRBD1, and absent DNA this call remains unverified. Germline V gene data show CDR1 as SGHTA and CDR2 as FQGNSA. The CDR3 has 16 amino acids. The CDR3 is CASSFGTLLSNSPLHF. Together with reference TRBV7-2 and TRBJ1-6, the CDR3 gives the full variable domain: GAGVSQSPSNKVTEKGKDVELRCDPISGHTALYWYRQSLGQGLEFLIYFQGNSAPDKSGLPSDRFSAERTGGSVSTLTIQRTQQEDSAVYLCASSFGTLLSNSPLHFGNGTRLTVT.

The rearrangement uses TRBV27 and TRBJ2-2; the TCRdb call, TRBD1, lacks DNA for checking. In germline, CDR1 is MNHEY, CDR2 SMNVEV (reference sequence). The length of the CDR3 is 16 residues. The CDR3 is CASSLIAGRGTGELFF.

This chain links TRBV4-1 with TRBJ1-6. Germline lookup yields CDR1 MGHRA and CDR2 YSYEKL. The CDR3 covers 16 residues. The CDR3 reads CASSQELAAGYSPLHF.

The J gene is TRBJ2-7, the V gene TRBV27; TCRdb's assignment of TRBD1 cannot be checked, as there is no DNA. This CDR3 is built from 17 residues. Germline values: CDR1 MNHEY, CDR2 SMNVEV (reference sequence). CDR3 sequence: CASSFLRLRDRENEQYF.

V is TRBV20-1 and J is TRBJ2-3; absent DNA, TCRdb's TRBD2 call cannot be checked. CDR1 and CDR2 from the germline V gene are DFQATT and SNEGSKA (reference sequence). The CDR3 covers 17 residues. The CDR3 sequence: CSAGGASGASRTDTQYF.

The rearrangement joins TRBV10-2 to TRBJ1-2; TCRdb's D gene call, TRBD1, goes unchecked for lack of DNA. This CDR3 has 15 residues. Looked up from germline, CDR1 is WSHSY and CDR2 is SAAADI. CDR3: CASSEPSPVRYGYTF.

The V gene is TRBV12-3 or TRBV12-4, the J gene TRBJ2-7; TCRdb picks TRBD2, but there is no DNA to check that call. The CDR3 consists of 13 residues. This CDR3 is CASGRTPSYEQYF.

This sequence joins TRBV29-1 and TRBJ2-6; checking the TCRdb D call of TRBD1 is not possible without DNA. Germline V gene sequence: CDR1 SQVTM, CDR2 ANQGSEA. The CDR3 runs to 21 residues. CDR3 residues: CSVEDGARDTAVPSGANVLTF.

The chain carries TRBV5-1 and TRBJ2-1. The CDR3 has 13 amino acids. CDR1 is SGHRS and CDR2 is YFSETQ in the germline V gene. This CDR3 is CASSFEAYNEQFF.

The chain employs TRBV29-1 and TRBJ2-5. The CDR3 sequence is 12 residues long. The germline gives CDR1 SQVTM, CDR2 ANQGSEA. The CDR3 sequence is CSVQTHQETQYF.

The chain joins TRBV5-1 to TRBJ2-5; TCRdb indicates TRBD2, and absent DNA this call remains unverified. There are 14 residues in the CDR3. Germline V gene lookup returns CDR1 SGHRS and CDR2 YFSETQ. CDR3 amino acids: CASKREGYQETQYF. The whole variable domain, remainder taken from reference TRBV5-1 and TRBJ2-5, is KAGVTQTPRYLIKTRGQQVTLSCSPISGHRSVSWYQQTPGQGLQFLFEYFSETQRNKGNFPGRFSGRQFSNSRSEMNVSTLELGDSALYLCASKREGYQETQYFGPGTRLLVL.

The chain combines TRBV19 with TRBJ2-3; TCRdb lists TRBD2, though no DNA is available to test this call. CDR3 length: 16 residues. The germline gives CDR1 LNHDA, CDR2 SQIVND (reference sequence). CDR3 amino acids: CASNDGSGPSTDTQYF.

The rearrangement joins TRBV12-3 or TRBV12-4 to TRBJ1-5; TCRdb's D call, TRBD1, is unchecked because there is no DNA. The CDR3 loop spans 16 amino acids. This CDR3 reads CATSKGSRYSNQPQHF.

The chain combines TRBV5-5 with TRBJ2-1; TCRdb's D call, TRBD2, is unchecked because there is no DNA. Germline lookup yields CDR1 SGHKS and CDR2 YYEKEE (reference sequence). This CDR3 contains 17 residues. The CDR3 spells CASSFRQREWSYNEQFF. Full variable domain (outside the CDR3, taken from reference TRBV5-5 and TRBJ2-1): DAGVTQSPTHLIKTRGQQVTLRCSPISGHKSVSWYQQVLGQGPQFIFQYYEKEERGRGNFPDRFSARQFPNYSSELNVNALLLGDSALYLCASSFRQREWSYNEQFFGPGTRLTVL.

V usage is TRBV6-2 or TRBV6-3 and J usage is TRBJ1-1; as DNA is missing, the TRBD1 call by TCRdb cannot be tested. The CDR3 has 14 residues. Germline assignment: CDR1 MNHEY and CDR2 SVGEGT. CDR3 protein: CASSWGRGDTEAFF.

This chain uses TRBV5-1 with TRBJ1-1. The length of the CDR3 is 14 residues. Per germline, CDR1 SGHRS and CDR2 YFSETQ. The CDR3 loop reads CASNLARMNTEAFF. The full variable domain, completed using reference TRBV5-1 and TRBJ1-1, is KAGVTQTPRYLIKTRGQQVTLSCSPISGHRSVSWYQQTPGQGLQFLFEYFSETQRNKGNFPGRFSGRQFSNSRSEMNVSTLELGDSALYLCASNLARMNTEAFFGQGTRLTVV.

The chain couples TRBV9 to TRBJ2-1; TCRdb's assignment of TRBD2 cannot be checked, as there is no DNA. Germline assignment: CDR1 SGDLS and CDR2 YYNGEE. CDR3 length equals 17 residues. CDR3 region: CASRATSGGPLGNEQFF.

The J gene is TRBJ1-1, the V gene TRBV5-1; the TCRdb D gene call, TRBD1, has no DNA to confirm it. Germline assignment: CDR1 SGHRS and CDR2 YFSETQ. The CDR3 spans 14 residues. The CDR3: CASSSAPGGAEAFF.

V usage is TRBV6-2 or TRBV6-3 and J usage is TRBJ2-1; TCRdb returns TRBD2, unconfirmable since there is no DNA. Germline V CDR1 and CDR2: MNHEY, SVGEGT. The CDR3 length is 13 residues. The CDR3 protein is CASSPPSEDEQFF.

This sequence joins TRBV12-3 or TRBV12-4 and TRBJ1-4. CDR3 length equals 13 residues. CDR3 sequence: CASSFDRSEKLFF.